The 32 T cell receptor beta chains below were found in one sample sequenced in a study of blood T cell repertoires in COVID-19. Profiled with immunoSEQ multiplex PCR; TCRdb holds only in-frame clones, not every one. Of under 250,000 clones in the sample, around 84% were seen once. The specimen sequenced was PBMCs or T cells enriched from blood (not recorded which). These receptor sequences come from a man aged 25-45 years with acute COVID-19.

The chain recombines TRBV28 with TRBJ1-5; 12 bases fit TRBD1. The CDR3 covers 13 residues. The germline V gene has CDR1 MDHEN and CDR2 SYDVKM. J gave up 5 bases and V 8 bases, and 1 base lay outside the gene matches. As DNA, the CDR3 is TGTGCCAGCCGGGACAGGGGGCATCAGCCCCAGCATTTT. Its protein is CASRDRGHQPQHF.

The rearrangement links TRBV10-3 to TRBJ1-2, with D perhaps matching TRBD1 (5 bases). Germline CDR1 is ENHRY and CDR2 is SYGVKD. CDR3 length: 14 residues. V was clipped by 10 bases and J by 0 bases, with 15 bases between them. The CDR3 protein is CATQDRDTNYGYTF. In nucleotides, the CDR3 is TGTGCCACCCAAGACAGAGATACTAACTATGGCTACACCTTC.

The J gene is TRBJ2-7, the V gene TRBV5-4, with D possibly being TRBD1 (5 bases). V was trimmed by 4 bases and J by 2 bases, leaving 19 bases between them. Germline CDR1 SGHNT, CDR2 YYREEE (reference sequence). The CDR3 is 16 residues long. CDR3 bases: TGTGCCAGCAGCCCTACAGACAGCCTAACACCCTACGAGCAGTACTTC. This translates into CASSPTDSLTPYEQYF.

This chain connects TRBV9 to TRBJ1-6; D gene uncertain. V was trimmed by 4 bases and J by 10 bases, leaving 12 bases between them. Germline CDR1 reads SGDLS; CDR2 reads YYNGEE. The CDR3 sequence is 13 residues long. The CDR3 here is CASSSDLESPLHF. The CDR3 DNA is TGTGCCAGCAGCTCGGACTTGGAGTCACCCCTCCACTTT.

This chain joins TRBV7-3 and TRBJ2-2; weak D call: TRBD1 (5 bases). The V gene lost 6 bases and the J gene lost 8 bases, with 10 bases spanning the gap. Germline-derived CDR1 and CDR2 are SGHTA and FQGTGA. The CDR3 length is 12 residues. The CDR3 DNA reads TGTGCCAGCAGTTGGGGCAAGGGGGAGCTGTTTTTT. This encodes CASSWGKGELFF.

The genes are TRBV7-9 and TRBJ1-4; no clear D gene. The CDR3 is made up of 15 amino acids. Trimming took 5 bases from V and 5 from J, leaving 15 bases between them. CDR1 and CDR2 (germline): SEHNR, FQNEAQ (reference sequence). CDR3 DNA: TGTGCCAGCAGCCCCCCAATCGGGAGAAATGAAAAACTGTTTTTT. Protein: CASSPPIGRNEKLFF.

The J gene is TRBJ2-5, the V gene TRBV6-2 or TRBV6-3, with 14 bases that match TRBD2. With V trimmed by 4 bases and J by 6 bases, 10 bases remained unmatched. The CDR3 is made up of 17 amino acids. Germline values: CDR1 MNHEY, CDR2 SVGEGT. The DNA of the CDR3 is TGTGCCAGCAGTTCGCGACGACTAGCGGGGGGGCTGAAGACCCAGTACTTC. The encoded protein is CASSSRRLAGGLKTQYF.

V and J are TRBV6-2 or TRBV6-3 and TRBJ2-7; D may be TRBD1 (5 bases). In germline, CDR1 is MNHEY, CDR2 SVGEGT. This CDR3 has 15 residues. Trimming pared 2 bases from V and 0 bases from J, leaving 11 bases between. The CDR3 region is CASSYVGRSSYEQYF. The CDR3 coding sequence is TGTGCCAGCAGTTACGTGGGGCGTAGCTCCTACGAGCAGTACTTC.

J is TRBJ2-5 and V is TRBV9; 10 bases align to TRBD2. Trimming removed 4 bases from V and 5 bases from J; junction bases left unmatched: 5. Germline CDR1 and CDR2: SGDLS and YYNGEE. The CDR3 extends over 14 amino acids. This CDR3 reads CASSTSGAGETQYF. In DNA, the CDR3 is TGTGCCAGCAGCACTAGCGGGGCGGGGGAGACCCAGTACTTC.

The V and J genes are TRBV24-1 and TRBJ2-5; 10 bases align to TRBD2. CDR1 KGHDR and CDR2 SFDVKD come from the germline V gene. The CDR3 contains 14 residues. Germline trimming cut 5 bases from V and 1 base from J; bases unmatched to any gene: 0. The CDR3 reads CATSVAGGQETQYF. The CDR3 bases are TGTGCCACCAGTGTAGCGGGGGGCCAAGAGACCCAGTACTTC.

J is TRBJ1-4 and V is TRBV18; 8 bases are a match to TRBD1. The V and J ends lost 3 bases and 6 bases, in that order; junction bases with no gene match: 6. This CDR3 comprises 15 residues. Germline V lookup: CDR1 KGHSH, CDR2 LQKENI. CDR3 in DNA: TGTGCCAGCTCACCTATTGACAGGGGATATGAAAAACTGTTTTTT. Its protein product is CASSPIDRGYEKLFF.

J is TRBJ2-1 and V is TRBV6-2 or TRBV6-3; 7 bases agree with TRBD2. With 4 bases clipped from V and 3 bases from J, the junction kept 0 bases outside the gene matches. CDR1 and CDR2 from the germline V gene are MNHEY and SVGEGT. This CDR3 has 13 amino acids. CDR3 loop: CASSWGGYNEQFF. The CDR3, as DNA: TGTGCCAGCAGTTGGGGGGGCTACAATGAGCAGTTCTTC.

This sequence joins TRBV2 and TRBJ2-2; D possibly corresponds to TRBD2 (5 bases). CDR1 SNHLY and CDR2 FYNNEI come from the germline V gene. The CDR3 runs to 14 residues. V lost 7 bases and J 4 bases, leaving 13 bases between the germline ends. The CDR3 region is CASNGEIRTGELFF. CDR3 nucleotide sequence: TGTGCCAGCAACGGGGAAATCCGCACCGGGGAGCTGTTTTTT.

The chain uses TRBV24-1 and TRBJ1-1; D is possibly TRBD1 (5 bases). CDR1 KGHDR and CDR2 SFDVKD come from the germline V gene. CDR3 size: 13 residues. Trimming removed 6 bases at V and 1 base at J, with 8 bases between. CDR3 bases: TGTGCCACCAGTAGTAGGGGGAACACTGAAGCTTTCTTT. Translated: CATSSRGNTEAFF.

This clone showed up just once. The chain has TRBV5-4 and TRBJ2-7; 11 bases match TRBD1. This CDR3 comprises 14 residues. Germline V gene data show CDR1 as SGHNT and CDR2 as YYREEE (reference sequence). With 4 bases clipped from V and 4 bases from J, the junction kept 4 bases outside the gene matches. CDR3 protein: CASSPGTGGYEQYF. The CDR3 region has the DNA TGTGCCAGCAGCCCTGGGACAGGGGGTTACGAGCAGTACTTC.

The chain has TRBV4-1 and TRBJ1-1, with 8 bases identical to TRBD1. Losses at the gene ends were 3 bases for V and 6 bases for J; bases not matched to a gene: 6. Looked up from germline, CDR1 is MGHRA and CDR2 is YSYEKL. The CDR3 is 14 amino acids. CDR3 in amino acids: CASSQLQGGAEAFF. CDR3 coding DNA: TGCGCCAGCAGCCAGTTACAGGGGGGCGCTGAAGCTTTCTTT.

This sequence joins TRBV7-3 and TRBJ2-3; 10 nucleotides match TRBD2. Germline V lookup: CDR1 SGHTA, CDR2 FQGTGA. The V gene end was trimmed by 2 bases and the J gene end by 6 bases; junction bases not matched to a gene: 5. The CDR3 runs to 15 residues. The CDR3 DNA sequence: TGTGCCAGCAGCTTAGGTAGCGGGGGGATTGATACGCAGTATTTT. Translated: CASSLGSGGIDTQYF.

The rearrangement joins TRBV28 to TRBJ1-2; D remains unclear. The V end was cut by 6 bases, the J end by 7 bases, with 18 bases between. Germline CDR1 and CDR2: MDHEN and SYDVKM. The CDR3 is made up of 14 amino acids. The DNA of the CDR3 is TGTGCCAGCAGCCTAGCTTGGCAGGAGTCTGGCTACACCTTC. Protein: CASSLAWQESGYTF.

This chain uses TRBV4-1 with TRBJ2-3; the match to TRBD2 covers 9 bases. This CDR3 contains 15 residues. Germline loops: CDR1 MGHRA, CDR2 YSYEKL. Trimming cost V 0 bases and J 6 bases; bases outside gene matches: 4. CDR3 in DNA: TGCGCCAGCAGCCAAGATCTGCTAGCGGGGGATACGCAGTATTTT. It translates to CASSQDLLAGDTQYF.

The gene calls are TRBV29-1 and TRBJ1-4, with D unclear. The CDR3 has 12 residues. Germline assignment: CDR1 SQVTM and CDR2 ANQGSEA. With 5 bases removed from V and 0 bases from J, the gap between germline ends came to 4 bases. DNA for the CDR3: TGCAGCGTTCGGGCAACTAATGAAAAACTGTTTTTT. It codes for CSVRATNEKLFF.

The gene calls are TRBV7-9 and TRBJ2-3; 7 nucleotides agree with TRBD1. Losses at the gene ends were 1 base for V and 3 bases for J; bases not matched to a gene: 4. The CDR3 is 15 residues long. Germline CDR1 SEHNR, CDR2 FQNEAQ (reference sequence). The chain's CDR3 is CASSLGQGNTDTQYF. The CDR3 coding sequence is TGTGCCAGCAGCTTAGGACAGGGAAATACAGATACGCAGTATTTT.

A few counts support this clone. The chain joins TRBV4-2 to TRBJ1-1; 9 positions agree with TRBD1. The J segment lost 6 bases and the V segment lost 6 bases, leaving 5 bases of the junction unmatched. Germline values: CDR1 LGHNA, CDR2 YNFKEQ. The CDR3 is 13 amino acids. The CDR3 is CASRLWTGAEAFF. The CDR3 DNA sequence: TGTGCCAGCAGACTTTGGACAGGGGCTGAAGCTTTCTTT.

The V call is TRBV4-1, the J call TRBJ2-5; a possible D gene is TRBD1 (5 bases). This CDR3 is 15 amino acids long. Germline V lookup: CDR1 MGHRA, CDR2 YSYEKL. Trimming left V 1 base short and J 3 bases short, with 12 bases between. The DNA for the CDR3 is TGCGCCAGCAGCCAAGTGATTCAGGGAAAAGAGACCCAGTACTTC. Protein product: CASSQVIQGKETQYF.

The chain links TRBV28 to TRBJ1-5, with 9 positions matching TRBD1. CDR1 MDHEN and CDR2 SYDVKM come from the germline V gene. This CDR3 comprises 18 residues. V shed 7 bases, J shed 6 bases, and the junction held 19 bases outside the gene matches. CDR3: CASILTGQGVGYSQPQHF. DNA of the CDR3: TGTGCCAGCATTCTTACGGGACAGGGAGTGGGTTATAGTCAGCCCCAGCATTTT.

The chain carries TRBV7-3 and TRBJ1-1; D may be TRBD1 (6 bases). Per the germline V gene, CDR1 is SGHTA and CDR2 is FQGTGA. CDR3 length: 14 residues. The V gene lost 8 bases and the J gene lost 1 base, with 14 bases spanning the gap. This chain's CDR3 is CASSAGDTNTEAFF. In DNA form, the CDR3 reads TGTGCCAGCTCAGCAGGGGATACGAACACTGAAGCTTTCTTT.

The chain employs TRBV3-1 (or the pseudogene TRBV3-2) and TRBJ1-3; D is unresolved. Per germline, CDR1 LGHDT and CDR2 YNNKEL (reference sequence). Between the trimmed V and J ends, which lost 2 bases and 4 bases, there was a span of 15 bases. This CDR3 is 16 amino acids long. The CDR3 sequence is CASSQYLGQSGNTIYF. The CDR3 DNA sequence: TGTGCCAGCAGCCAATATCTTGGGCAGTCCGGAAACACCATATATTTT.

V and J are TRBV5-6 and TRBJ2-5, with TRBD2 matching over 8 bases. With V trimmed by 3 bases and J by 4 bases, 8 bases remained unmatched. Germline CDR1 SGHDT, CDR2 YYEEEE. This CDR3 contains 15 residues. The CDR3 region has the DNA TGTGCCAGCAGCTGGACTAGCAGCCTGGGAGAGACCCAGTACTTC. Its protein is CASSWTSSLGETQYF.

The gene calls are TRBV14 and TRBJ2-1; weak D call: TRBD1 (5 bases). There are 16 residues in the CDR3. Germline V lookup: CDR1 SGHDN, CDR2 FVKESK. The ends were cut back, 1 base at V and 5 bases at J, with 15 bases in the middle. CDR3 sequence reads: CASSQASGIPNNEQFF. The CDR3 DNA follows: TGTGCCAGCAGCCAAGCATCAGGGATCCCTAACAATGAGCAGTTCTTC.

The genes are TRBV9 and TRBJ2-2; 7 nucleotides agree with TRBD1. Losses at the gene ends were 2 bases for V and 5 bases for J; bases not matched to a gene: 9. This CDR3 has 16 amino acids. Germline CDR1 SGDLS, CDR2 YYNGEE. The CDR3 region has the DNA TGTGCCAGCAGCGTTTTTGACAGGGTCCGTACCGGGGAGCTGTTTTTT. It yields the protein CASSVFDRVRTGELFF.

This clone was counted only a few times. This chain uses TRBV3-1 (or the pseudogene TRBV3-2) with TRBJ1-2, with no clear D. V was pared by 1 base and J by 6 bases, with 6 bases between. Germline-derived CDR1 and CDR2 are LGHDT and YNNKEL (reference sequence). The CDR3 loop spans 12 amino acids. Here the CDR3 reads CASSQGENGYTF. The CDR3 DNA reads TGTGCCAGCAGCCAAGGGGAGAATGGCTACACCTTC.

This chain's CDR3 is CASSVGQGGSPLHF. The CDR3 coding sequence is TGTGCCAGCAGCGTGGGACAGGGAGGATCACCCCTCCACTTT. This chain joins TRBV9 and TRBJ1-6; 9 bases fit TRBD1. V lost 2 bases to trimming and J lost 10 bases; unmatched junction nucleotides: 4. The CDR3 length is 14 residues. Looked up from germline, CDR1 is SGDLS and CDR2 is YYNGEE. Together with reference TRBV9 and TRBJ1-6, the CDR3 gives the full variable domain: DSGVTQTPKHLITATGQRVTLRCSPRSGDLSVYWYQQSLDQGLQFLIQYYNGEERAKGNILERFSAQQFPDLHSELNLSSLELGDSALYFCASSVGQGGSPLHFGNGTRLTVT.

The genes are TRBV25-1 and TRBJ1-5; TRBD1 matches at 7 bases. V lost 3 bases, J lost 3 bases, and 8 bases stayed unmatched. Germline assignment: CDR1 MGHDK and CDR2 SYGVNS. The CDR3 extends over 16 amino acids. The CDR3 protein is CASSDRTGVYNQPQHF. The DNA of the CDR3 is TGTGCCAGCAGTGACCGGACAGGAGTCTACAATCAGCCCCAGCATTTT.